One and the same sample provided the 25 T cell receptor beta chains below, sequenced in a study of blood T cells in healthy people across ages (dated by TCRdb to about 2015). Receptors were amplified or captured by 5' RACE. The listed sequencing device is Illumina HiSeq 2500. The second PCR ran for roughly 6 to 11 cycles and used a J-beta primer mix along with a sample-barcoded 5' primer. The raw public data were reprocessed by TCRdb itself: fastp quality trimming at Q25, MiXCR clonotype calling, in-frame beta chains only. One record per CDR3 amino acid sequence lists the most common genes and DNA. This sample comprises approximately 670,000 distinct CDR3 sequences, over 40% of them detected only once. Of the sample, 30% is held by the ten largest clones. Sequences were obtained from blood. The source of these receptors is a man at least 80 years old in good health.

Many counts were recorded for this clonotype. Written as DNA, the CDR3 is TGTGCCAGCTCCATCGGAGGGAACAATCAGCCCCAGCATTTT. Its translation: CASSIGGNNQPQHF. J is TRBJ1-5 and V is TRBV9; D unresolved. In germline, CDR1 is SGDLS, CDR2 YYNGEE. V was shortened by 7 bases and J by 3 bases, with 14 bases between the two germline ends. This CDR3 spans 14 amino acids.

V and J are TRBV2 and TRBJ1-2; TRBD1 is a possible D gene (5 bases). Trimming shortened V by 6 bases and J by 8 bases, and 16 bases separated the two germline ends. Germline V CDR1 and CDR2: SNHLY, FYNNEI. This CDR3 is 13 amino acids long. The CDR3 reads CASRNTGFKGYTF. Here the CDR3 DNA reads TGTGCCAGCAGAAACACAGGTTTTAAAGGCTACACCTTC.

The V and J genes are TRBV29-1 and TRBJ2-5, with D maybe TRBD2 (5 bases). The CDR3 is made up of 11 amino acids. V was shortened by 6 bases and J by 5 bases, with 10 bases between the two germline ends. Per germline, CDR1 SQVTM and CDR2 ANQGSEA. In nucleotides, the CDR3 is TGCAGCGTGCGGACTTTTGAGACCCAGTACTTC. This sequence encodes CSVRTFETQYF.

The J gene is TRBJ2-7, the V gene TRBV28, with unresolved D. V lost 6 bases to trimming and J lost 2 bases, with 8 bases between them. Per germline, CDR1 MDHEN and CDR2 SYDVKM. The CDR3 consists of 12 residues. The CDR3 region is CASSVGPYEQYF. CDR3 in DNA: TGTGCCAGCAGCGTGGGTCCCTACGAGCAGTACTTC.

The V and J genes are TRBV27 and TRBJ2-4; tentatively, D is TRBD2 (5 bases). The V gene's germline CDR1 is MNHEY and CDR2 SMNVEV (reference sequence). The V end was cut by 3 bases, the J end by 13 bases, with 16 bases between. This CDR3 spans 13 amino acids. CDR3 amino acids: CASSLGPLGEQYF. The CDR3 nucleotides read TGTGCCAGCAGTTTGGGCCCCCTCGGGGAGCAGTACTTC.

The chain employs TRBV25-1 and TRBJ2-7; 11 bases map to TRBD2. Trimming at V came to 1 base and at J to 7 bases, leaving 9 bases not matched to a gene. The CDR3 runs to 16 residues. Germline V CDR1 and CDR2: MGHDK, SYGVNS. In DNA, the CDR3 is TGTGCCAGCAGTGAATCCACTAGCGGGAGACACAATGAGCAGTACTTC. Translating gives CASSESTSGRHNEQYF.

This clonotype occurred a few times. The chain employs TRBV19 and TRBJ2-7, with 7 bases fitting TRBD2. V shed 4 bases and J 2 bases; nucleotides not matched to a gene: 8. Germline V gene sequence: CDR1 LNHDA, CDR2 SQIVND (reference sequence). The CDR3 is 15 residues long. The CDR3 sequence: CASSKNSGMPYEQYF. In DNA form, the CDR3 reads TGTGCCAGTAGTAAGAACAGCGGGATGCCCTACGAGCAGTACTTC.

With respect to this clonotype: The junction departs from germline at one end; a sequencing error may be responsible. V and J are TRBV3-1 and TRBJ2-5; D ambiguous. The V gene's germline CDR1 is LGHDT and CDR2 YNNKEL (reference sequence). This CDR3 is built from 15 residues. The CDR3 DNA reads as TGTGCCAGCAGCCAAGAAGTGACTTTTCAAGAGGCCCAGTACTTC. This encodes CASSQEVTFQEAQYF.

This sequence joins TRBV5-1 and TRBJ2-5; no clear D. Trimming shortened V by 3 bases and J by 1 base, and 13 bases separated the two germline ends. Germline assignment: CDR1 SGHRS and CDR2 YFSETQ. There are 15 residues in the CDR3. CDR3 nucleotide sequence: TGCGCCAGCAGCTCCGACGGGCGGTGCCAAGAGACCCAGTACTTC. It translates to CASSSDGRCQETQYF. Full variable domain (missing parts from reference TRBV5-1 and TRBJ2-5): KAGVTQTPRYLIKTRGQQVTLSCSPISGHRSVSWYQQTPGQGLQFLFEYFSETQRNKGNFPGRFSGRQFSNSRSEMNVSTLELGDSALYLCASSSDGRCQETQYFGPGTRLLVL.

CDR3 sequence reads: CASSFGSTALGGTQYF. The CDR3 DNA is TGTGCCAGCAGTTTCGGCTCGACGGCCTTGGGCGGTACGCAGTATTTT. The rearrangement links TRBV12-3 or TRBV12-4 to TRBJ2-3; D remains unclear. V was cut by 3 bases and J by 8 bases, with 21 bases left in between. The CDR3 contains 16 residues.

The CDR3 DNA is TGCAGTGCTTACAAGGACCACTCCTACGAGCAGTACTTC. As protein: CSAYKDHSYEQYF. The V call is TRBV20-1, the J call TRBJ2-4, with D unresolved. The J call could be wrong; TRBJ2-7 is a better fit for the DNA end. The CDR3 extends over 13 amino acids. Germline V gene lookup returns CDR1 DFQATT and CDR2 SNEGSKA (reference sequence).

The rearrangement uses TRBV20-1 and TRBJ1-5, with 9 positions matching TRBD1. The J segment lost 5 bases and the V segment lost 6 bases, leaving 11 bases of the junction unmatched. In germline, CDR1 is DFQATT, CDR2 SNEGSKA (reference sequence). This CDR3 has 15 amino acids. The CDR3 loop reads CSARTGTGPDQPQHF. CDR3 in DNA: TGCAGTGCAAGGACCGGGACAGGGCCTGATCAGCCCCAGCATTTT.

The chain is built from TRBV4-3 and TRBJ2-1; the D gene is possibly TRBD2 (6 bases). CDR3 length equals 15 residues. V was pared by 0 bases and J by 6 bases, with 12 bases between. Germline lookup yields CDR1 LGHNA and CDR2 YSLEER. CDR3 protein: CASSQDGTGLNEQFF. The CDR3 DNA reads TGCGCCAGCAGCCAAGATGGGACTGGCCTCAATGAGCAGTTCTTC.

This rearrangement joins TRBV6-6 to TRBJ2-5, with D unclear. The J call may be in error: the DNA end matches TRBJ2-7 better. This CDR3 spans 16 amino acids. In germline, CDR1 is MNHNY, CDR2 SVGAGI (reference sequence). The CDR3 nucleotides read TGTGCCAGCAGTTACTCCCGCGGCCCTCCGATTCTCGAGCAGTACTTC. This sequence encodes CASSYSRGPPILEQYF.

The chain carries TRBV20-1 and TRBJ2-4; 9 bases agree with TRBD1. The J call may be in error: the DNA end matches TRBJ2-7 better. The CDR3 consists of 18 residues. In germline, CDR1 is DFQATT, CDR2 SNEGSKA (reference sequence). The DNA of the CDR3 is TGCAGTGCTAGAACGGGACAGGGTCTGAGGTGGCCCCTTTACGAGCAGTACTTC. Translation gives CSARTGQGLRWPLYEQYF.

This clonotype has more than one count but fewer than ten. The chain employs TRBV20-1 and TRBJ2-3; 8 nucleotides line up with TRBD1. Germline V gene lookup returns CDR1 DFQATT and CDR2 SNEGSKA (reference sequence). V lost 2 bases to trimming and J lost 5 bases; unmatched junction nucleotides: 6. The length of the CDR3 is 14 residues. CDR3 amino acids: CSARKQGARDTQYF. The CDR3 DNA sequence: TGCAGTGCTAGAAAGCAGGGGGCGCGAGATACGCAGTATTTT.

J is TRBJ1-1 and V is TRBV6-1; 7 bases are a match to TRBD1. Losses at the gene ends were 5 bases for V and 6 bases for J; bases not matched to a gene: 12. The CDR3 length is 15 residues. Germline loops: CDR1 MNHNS, CDR2 SASEGT. The CDR3 protein is CASSPFRGLDPEAFF. CDR3 bases: TGTGCCAGCAGTCCTTTCAGGGGGTTAGACCCTGAAGCTTTCTTT.

This chain links TRBV4-3 with TRBJ2-5, with D perhaps given as TRBD1 or TRBD2 (5 bases each). Germline V CDR1 and CDR2: LGHNA, YSLEER. The CDR3 has 15 residues. V shed 2 bases and J shed 5 bases, with 15 bases lying between them. The CDR3 sequence: CASSQSGTSEETQYF. DNA for the CDR3: TGCGCCAGCAGCCAATCCGGGACGAGCGAGGAGACCCAGTACTTC.

This clonotype was observed at least ten times. This chain links TRBV29-1 with TRBJ2-7; D possibly corresponds to TRBD2 (5 bases). CDR1 is SQVTM, CDR2 ANQGSEA, per germline. With 7 bases removed from V and 6 bases from J, the gap between germline ends came to 22 bases. The CDR3 is 14 amino acids. The CDR3 coding sequence is TGCAGCGCCGGGATTTACCCGGGTTCAGGCGAGCAGTACTTC. This codes for CSAGIYPGSGEQYF.

V usage is TRBV6-5 and J usage is TRBJ2-1; 11 bases are a match to TRBD2. CDR3 size: 16 residues. The germline gives CDR1 MNHEY, CDR2 SVGAGI. V gave up 4 bases and J gave up 8 bases; unmatched junction bases: 10. CDR3 nucleotides: TGTGCCAGCAGTTTGATAGCGGGAGGGCCGACCTATGAGCAGTTCTTC. Translation: CASSLIAGGPTYEQFF.

The chain is built from TRBV11-2 and TRBJ1-1; TRBD1 agrees at 7 bases. CDR3 length equals 13 residues. CDR1 is SGHAT, CDR2 FQNNGV, per germline. V was pared by 0 bases and J by 7 bases, with 2 bases of the junction left unmatched. CDR3 region: CASSLDRDSEAFF. DNA of the CDR3: TGTGCCAGCAGCTTAGATAGGGACAGTGAAGCTTTCTTT.

The gene calls are TRBV7-9 and TRBJ2-1, with TRBD1 matching 9 bases. From germline, CDR1 is SEHNR and CDR2 FQNEAQ (reference sequence). The length of the CDR3 is 16 residues. Trimming cost V 6 bases and J 3 bases; bases outside gene matches: 9. The CDR3 region is CASRPTGTGNYNEQFF. CDR3 bases: TGTGCCAGCAGACCGACCGGGACAGGGAACTACAATGAGCAGTTCTTC.

In its sample, this clonotype was seen many times. CDR3 region: CASRGSYNEQFF. The CDR3 DNA reads as TGTGCCAGCAGGGGGTCCTACAATGAGCAGTTCTTC. The V gene is TRBV7-9, the J gene TRBJ2-1; no definite D call. Germline V gene lookup returns CDR1 SEHNR and CDR2 FQNEAQ (reference sequence). This CDR3 region has 12 residues. Trimming pared 6 bases from V and 1 base from J, leaving 4 bases between.

V and J are TRBV5-1 and TRBJ2-5; D is tentatively TRBD1 or TRBD2 (5 bases each). The CDR3 runs 15 residues. The V end lost 4 bases, the J end lost 11 bases, and 24 bases lay between the germline ends. The germline gives CDR1 SGHRS, CDR2 YFSETQ. CDR3 sequence (DNA): TGCGCCAGCAGCCCGTCCCCGGGGCTGGAAAATGAGCAGTACTTC. Its translation: CASSPSPGLENEQYF.

The chain employs TRBV7-9 and TRBJ2-3; 9 bases match TRBD2. The V gene end was trimmed by 5 bases and the J gene end by 4 bases; junction bases not matched to a gene: 4. The germline gives CDR1 SEHNR, CDR2 FQNEAQ (reference sequence). This CDR3 has 14 residues. CDR3 DNA sequence: TGTGCCAGCAGCATAAGCGGGAGGTCAGATACGCAGTATTTT. This sequence encodes CASSISGRSDTQYF.